The 14 T cell receptor beta chains in this list originate from one sample, sequenced in a study of cytomegalovirus exposure and HLA in healthy donors. Some clones are missing from TCRdb's copy, which holds only in-frame ones; the method was immunoSEQ multiplex PCR. Among fewer than 250,000 clones listed, approximately 87% were seen once. Material: PBMCs. The receptor set was obtained from a young woman in good health and CMV-seronegative.

The V gene is TRBV18, the J gene TRBJ2-5; D might be TRBD1 (5 bases). The V gene lost 4 bases and the J gene lost 2 bases, with 11 bases spanning the gap. This CDR3 is 14 amino acids long. CDR1 is KGHSH and CDR2 is LQKENI in the germline V gene. The CDR3 spells CASSQAGIQETQYF. In DNA, the CDR3 is TGTGCCAGCTCACAAGCAGGGATTCAAGAGACCCAGTACTTC.

This clone was counted between two and nine times. This chain connects TRBV27 to TRBJ1-1, with D tentatively TRBD1 (5 bases). The CDR3 covers 14 residues. V gave up 4 bases and J gave up 1 base, with 10 bases separating them. Germline V CDR1 and CDR2: MNHEY, SMNVEV (reference sequence). In DNA form, the CDR3 reads TGTGCCAGCAGTTCCCGGGACGGGAACACTGAAGCTTTCTTT. Protein: CASSSRDGNTEAFF.

The chain joins TRBV2 to TRBJ1-5, with D perhaps TRBD1 (6 bases). CDR3 length: 14 amino acids. CDR1 SNHLY and CDR2 FYNNEI come from the germline V gene. V lost 6 bases and J 5 bases, leaving 14 bases between the germline ends. Written as DNA, the CDR3 is TGTGCCAGCAGAGGATTACAGGGATATCAGCCCCAGCATTTT. It specifies CASRGLQGYQPQHF.

The genes are TRBV28 and TRBJ1-5; possibly TRBD1 for D (5 bases). Deletions cut 3 bases from V and 2 bases from J, with 11 bases between. The CDR3 is 15 residues long. CDR1 MDHEN and CDR2 SYDVKM come from the germline V gene. The DNA of the CDR3 is TGTGCCAGCAGTTTTCAGGGTACGGGCAATCAGCCCCAGCATTTT. Protein: CASSFQGTGNQPQHF.

This chain joins TRBV5-1 and TRBJ1-1, with TRBD1 identical over 7 bases. The CDR3 length is 16 residues. Germline lookup yields CDR1 SGHRS and CDR2 YFSETQ. The V and J ends lost 0 bases and 0 bases, in that order; junction bases with no gene match: 5. This CDR3 reads CASSLAPGGLNTEAFF. CDR3 DNA: TGCGCCAGCAGCTTGGCCCCAGGGGGTCTGAACACTGAAGCTTTCTTT.

This clone was found a few times. CDR3 loop: CASSQDWTSGYNEQFF. The CDR3 DNA sequence: TGTGCCAGCAGCCAAGATTGGACTAGCGGCTACAATGAGCAGTTCTTC. This chain joins TRBV4-2 and TRBJ2-1; 10 bases are a match to TRBD2. Unmatched junction bases numbered 2, after V lost 0 bases and J lost 3 bases. The CDR3 is made up of 16 amino acids. Germline CDR1 reads LGHNA; CDR2 reads YNFKEQ.

The V and J genes are TRBV28 and TRBJ2-6; D ambiguous. V gave up 2 bases and J gave up 2 bases, with 7 bases separating them. The CDR3 is 15 amino acids. Germline lookup yields CDR1 MDHEN and CDR2 SYDVKM. The CDR3 DNA follows: TGTGCCAGCAGTTTAGATGGGGCTGGGGCCAACGTCCTGACTTTC. This codes for CASSLDGAGANVLTF.

Comment on this clone: One end of the junction is discordant with germline, which a read error may explain. The rearrangement joins TRBV7-7 to TRBJ1-2, with a tentative D call TRBD1 (6 bases). CDR3 length: 16 amino acids. CDR1 is SSHAT and CDR2 is FNYEAQ in the germline V gene (reference sequence). The CDR3 region has the DNA TGTGCTAGCAGCCGCAGGACAGTTCCCGCTAACTATGGCTACACCTTC. It specifies CASSRRTVPANYGYTF.

This clone was observed a single time. The CDR3 sequence is CAWGRGRVYGYTF. In DNA form, the CDR3 reads TGTGCCTGGGGTAGGGGGCGCGTTTATGGCTACACCTTC. This rearrangement joins TRBV30 to TRBJ1-2; 7 bases fit TRBD1. This CDR3 comprises 13 residues. Germline V gene sequence: CDR1 GTSNPN, CDR2 SVGIG (reference sequence). With V trimmed by 5 bases and J by 5 bases, 8 bases remained unmatched.

This rearrangement joins TRBV30 to TRBJ1-2, with D perhaps TRBD1 (5 bases). The CDR3 is 12 residues long. Germline values: CDR1 GTSNPN, CDR2 SVGIG (reference sequence). The V end lost 4 bases, the J end lost 4 bases, and 10 bases lay between the germline ends. The CDR3 loop is CAWTAGLYGYTF. In DNA, the CDR3 is TGTGCCTGGACCGCAGGGCTCTATGGCTACACCTTC.

The rearrangement links TRBV7-6 to TRBJ2-7, with D uncertain. The CDR3 runs 13 residues. V lost 4 bases, J lost 7 bases, and 14 bases lay in between. Looked up from germline, CDR1 is SGHVS and CDR2 is FNYEAQ. The chain's CDR3 is CASSSSNLGEQYF. CDR3 bases: TGTGCCAGCAGCTCAAGCAACCTGGGGGAGCAGTACTTC.

The chain combines TRBV21-1 with TRBJ2-7; TRBD2 is the table's D call, not checked against the DNA. TRBV21-1 counts as a pseudogene. The length of the CDR3 is 17 residues. The CDR3 protein is CASSTAGTSGRSREQYF. Here the CDR3 DNA reads TGTGCCAGCAGCACCGCGGGGACTAGCGGGAGGTCGAGGGAGCAGTACTTC.

This chain connects TRBV27 to TRBJ2-7, with TRBD1 matching over 11 bases. V lost 3 bases to trimming and J lost 3 bases; unmatched junction nucleotides: 4. The CDR3 runs to 15 residues. CDR1 and CDR2 from the germline V gene are MNHEY and SMNVEV (reference sequence). The CDR3 bases are TGTGCCAGCAGTTTCTCCGGGACAGGGGGCTACGAGCAGTACTTC. Protein sequence: CASSFSGTGGYEQYF.

Regarding this clone: Mismatch with germline at one junction end may stem from a read error. The rearrangement joins TRBV29-1 to TRBJ1-2; 9 nucleotides line up with TRBD1. Germline V CDR1 and CDR2: SQVTM, ANQGSEA. The CDR3 runs 12 residues. For the CDR3, the DNA is TGCAGCGTTGATCTTGGGGGGACAGGGAGTTTCTTC. This translates into CSVDLGGTGSFF. Full variable domain (remainder filled in from reference TRBV29-1 and TRBJ1-2): SAVISQKPSRDICQRGTSLTIQCQVDSQVTMMFWYRQQPGQSLTLIATANQGSEATYESGFVIDKFPISRPNLTFSTLTVSNMSPEDSSIYLCSVDLGGTGSFFGSGTRLTVV.